These 10 T cell receptor beta chains share one sample of origin, sequenced in a study of shared clonotypes between healthy human individuals. This table comes from immunoSEQ multiplex PCR, and its TCRdb copy is limited to in-frame clones, with some not included. The table has 450,000 or so clones, around 77% seen once. Sequencing used PBMCs. The receptors here all came from a woman aged 40 to 50 in good health. Some clones in this sample may be carry-over from other donors' samples.

J is TRBJ2-1 and V is TRBV2; 11 bases map to TRBD2. The CDR3 runs 15 residues. Trimming cost V 5 bases and J 4 bases; bases outside gene matches: 4. Germline V gene lookup returns CDR1 SNHLY and CDR2 FYNNEI. CDR3 residues: CASSLLAGEYNEQFF. CDR3 nucleotides: TGTGCCAGCAGTTTACTAGCGGGAGAGTACAATGAGCAGTTCTTC.

The chain recombines TRBV30 with TRBJ1-2; tentatively, D is TRBD1 (5 bases). With 1 base removed from V and 7 bases from J, the gap between germline ends came to 13 bases. CDR1 is GTSNPN and CDR2 is SVGIG in the germline V gene (reference sequence). The CDR3 runs 13 residues. The CDR3 reads CAWSEGWGGGYTF. Written as DNA, the CDR3 is TGTGCCTGGAGTGAGGGATGGGGCGGTGGCTACACCTTC.

The rearrangement joins TRBV2 to TRBJ2-1; 11 nucleotides line up with TRBD2. After removal of 1 base from V and 7 bases from J, the junction contained 12 bases not matched to a gene. Germline V gene data show CDR1 as SNHLY and CDR2 as FYNNEI. The CDR3 covers 18 residues. The CDR3 protein is CASSEDPTSGRRRNEQFF. The CDR3 DNA reads as TGTGCCAGCAGTGAAGATCCCACTAGCGGGAGAAGAAGGAATGAGCAGTTCTTC. Full variable domain (rest looked up from reference TRBV2 and TRBJ2-1): EPEVTQTPSHQVTQMGQEVILRCVPISNHLYFYWYRQILGQKVEFLVSFYNNEISEKSEIFDDQFSVERPDGSNFTLKIRSTKLEDSAMYFCASSEDPTSGRRRNEQFFGPGTRLTVL.

The chain uses TRBV18 and TRBJ2-1; D is uncertain. The V end lost 11 bases, the J end lost 3 bases, and 17 bases lay between the germline ends. The CDR3 is made up of 14 amino acids. CDR1 and CDR2 from the germline V gene are KGHSH and LQKENI. The CDR3 coding sequence is TGTGCCGCCTCGCGTGCTGGGATCTACAATGAGCAGTTCTTC. Translating it yields CAASRAGIYNEQFF.

The CDR3 here is CASSSYSSTSYGYTF. For the CDR3, the DNA is TGTGCCAGCAGCTCCTACAGCTCGACTTCCTATGGCTACACCTTC. The chain couples TRBV7-9 to TRBJ1-2; D not resolved. Trimming removed 4 bases from V and 4 bases from J, with 16 bases in between. The CDR3 consists of 15 residues. Germline CDR1 and CDR2: SEHNR and FQNEAQ (reference sequence).

The chain is built from TRBV29-1 and TRBJ2-7; D not certain. V lost 5 bases, J lost 6 bases, and 14 bases lay in between. The CDR3 contains 12 residues. Germline values: CDR1 SQVTM, CDR2 ANQGSEA. The CDR3 is CSVKGPTGEQYF. CDR3 nucleotides: TGCAGCGTTAAAGGGCCGACGGGCGAGCAGTACTTC.

In its sample, this clone is medium-sized (0.01 to 0.1%). Other DNA sequences from this sample encode an identical CDR3 as well. This chain links TRBV7-9 with TRBJ2-7; 7 bases align to TRBD1. CDR3 length: 14 residues. Germline CDR1 is SEHNR and CDR2 is FQNEAQ (reference sequence). Losses at the gene ends were 1 base for V and 5 bases for J; bases not matched to a gene: 5. This CDR3 reads CASSLGGQADEQYF. CDR3 coding DNA: TGTGCCAGCAGCTTAGGCGGACAGGCGGACGAGCAGTACTTC.

This rearrangement joins TRBV5-1 to TRBJ1-1; D unresolved. The CDR3 sequence is 13 residues long. CDR1 is SGHRS, CDR2 YFSETQ, per germline. The V gene lost 0 bases and the J gene lost 6 bases, with 9 bases spanning the gap. The CDR3 DNA follows: TGCGCCAGCAGCTTGGACTGGCGCGCTGAAGCTTTCTTT. It yields the protein CASSLDWRAEAFF.

Comments on this clone: A much bigger clone sits one base away, suggesting this may be a read error. V gene TRBV7-3 combines with J gene TRBJ2-2; possibly TRBD2 for D (5 bases). The V and J ends lost 4 bases and 4 bases respectively, with 16 bases between them. The CDR3 contains 16 residues. CDR1 SGHTA and CDR2 FQGTGA come from the germline V gene. The CDR3 loop reads CASSYDWTPSTGELFF. The CDR3 bases are TGTGCCAGCAGCTACGATTGGACTCCGAGCACCGGGGAGCTGTTTTTT.

This chain links TRBV7-8 with TRBJ2-1; 10 bases are shared with TRBD2. The CDR3 is 14 amino acids. V shed 1 base and J 6 bases; nucleotides not matched to a gene: 0. CDR1 and CDR2 from the germline V gene are SGHVS and FQNEAQ. The CDR3 nucleotides read TGTGCCAGCAGCTTAGTAGCGGGAGGCAATGAGCAGTTCTTC. It encodes CASSLVAGGNEQFF. Combining the CDR3 with reference TRBV7-8 and TRBJ2-1 gives the whole variable domain GAGVSQSPRYKVAKRGQDVALRCDPISGHVSLFWYQQALGQGPEFLTYFQNEAQLDKSGLPSDRFFAERPEGSVSTLKIQRTQQEDSAVYLCASSLVAGGNEQFFGPGTRLTVL.